This T cell receptor (beta chain) was profiled in a study of blood T cell repertoires in COVID-19. Method: immunoSEQ multiplex PCR; TCRdb's copy keeps in-frame clones and lacks some. The sample consists of more than 200,000 clones, roughly four fifths of them appearing once. V shed 0 bases and J shed 7 bases, with 9 bases lying between them. The germline V gene encodes CDR1 LGHNA and CDR2 YSLEER. The CDR3 is made up of 13 amino acids. The sequencing sample was made of peripheral blood. The chain recombines TRBV4-3 with TRBJ1-2; no clear D gene. The TCR originated in a man aged 50-60 years with active or convalescent COVID-19. Here the CDR3 DNA reads TGCGCCAGCAGCCAAGATATGCGGGGTGGCTACACCTTC. Amino acid sequence: CASSQDMRGGYTF.